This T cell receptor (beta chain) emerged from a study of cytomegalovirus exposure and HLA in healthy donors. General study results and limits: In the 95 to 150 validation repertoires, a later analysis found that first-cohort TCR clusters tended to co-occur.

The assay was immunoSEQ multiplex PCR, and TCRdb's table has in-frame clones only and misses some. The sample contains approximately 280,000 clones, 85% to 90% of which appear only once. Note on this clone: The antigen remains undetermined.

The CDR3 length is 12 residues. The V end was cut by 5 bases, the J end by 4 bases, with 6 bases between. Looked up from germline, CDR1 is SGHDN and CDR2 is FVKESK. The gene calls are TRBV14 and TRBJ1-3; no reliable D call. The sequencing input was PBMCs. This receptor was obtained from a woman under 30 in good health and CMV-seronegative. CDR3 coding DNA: TGTGCCAGCAGCACATCGGGAAACACCATATATTTT. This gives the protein CASSTSGNTIYF.